This TCR beta chain originates from a study of T-cell reconstitution after alpha-beta-depleted transplantation in children (dated by TCRdb to about 2016). Context from the whole study: Using TCR repertoire profiling, the study followed T-cell immune reconstitution in a quantitative way in children after TCRalphabeta/CD19-depleted allogeneic hematopoietic cell transplantation.

Receptors were amplified or captured by PCR. The sample was run on an Illumina HiSeq 2500. TCR library preparation used molecular barcoding, with unique molecular identifiers applied to normalize quantification of the TCRbeta repertoire. Using fastp trimming at Q25 and MiXCR clonotype assembly, TCRdb reanalyzed the public sequencing data and kept in-frame beta chains. Every distinct CDR3 protein forms one entry, paired with its most common genes and DNA. For this sample the table gives 200,000 to 250,000 distinct CDR3 sequences, of which about 9.5% were detected only once. Jointly, the top ten make up roughly 6.2% of the sample. In its sample, this clonotype was seen a few times. Its antigen is unknown. Per-base qualities were not stored, and no clone one base away is much larger. The cysteine opens and the phenylalanine closes a CDR3 of 13 amino acids. Only the CDR3 part of the read is kept: 39 bases, read in frame from the first base. V sheds 6 bases and J sheds 8 bases, leaving 13 bases between their ends.

The rearrangement combines TRBV12-3 or TRBV12-4 with TRBJ1-4; possibly the D gene is TRBD1, per 5 matching bases. This clonotype originated in a human donor who donated a stem cell graft to a child with acute lymphoblastic leukemia. The material sequenced was PBMCs from the stem cell graft donor, taken from the stem cell graft. The CDR3 region: CASSTIREEKLFF. The DNA is as follows: TGTGCCAGCAGCACCATCAGGGAAGAAAAACTGTTTTTT.